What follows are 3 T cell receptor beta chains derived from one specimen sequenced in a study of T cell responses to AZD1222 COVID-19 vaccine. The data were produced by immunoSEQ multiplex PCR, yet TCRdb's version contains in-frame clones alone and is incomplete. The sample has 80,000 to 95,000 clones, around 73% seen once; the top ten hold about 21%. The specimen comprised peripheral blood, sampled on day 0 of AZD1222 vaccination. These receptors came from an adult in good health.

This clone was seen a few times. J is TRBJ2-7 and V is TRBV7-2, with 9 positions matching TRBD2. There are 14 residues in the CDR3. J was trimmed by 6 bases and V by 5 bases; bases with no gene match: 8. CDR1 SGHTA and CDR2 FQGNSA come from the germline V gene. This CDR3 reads CASSLWTSASEQYF. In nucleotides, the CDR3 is TGTGCCAGCAGCCTTTGGACTAGCGCGTCCGAGCAGTACTTC.

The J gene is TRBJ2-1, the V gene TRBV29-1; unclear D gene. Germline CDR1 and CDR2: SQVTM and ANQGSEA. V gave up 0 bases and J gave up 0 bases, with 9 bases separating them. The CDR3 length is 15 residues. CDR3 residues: CSVEDPRSSYNEQFF. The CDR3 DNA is TGCAGCGTTGAAGACCCGCGAAGCTCCTACAATGAGCAGTTCTTC.

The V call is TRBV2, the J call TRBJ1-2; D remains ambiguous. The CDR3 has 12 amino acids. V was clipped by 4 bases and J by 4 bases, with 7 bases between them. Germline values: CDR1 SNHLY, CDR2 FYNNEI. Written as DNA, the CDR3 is TGTGCCAGCAGTGCCGGAAGCTATGGCTACACCTTC. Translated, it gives CASSAGSYGYTF.